The clone carrying this T cell receptor beta chain was counted ten times or more. The antigen remains undetermined. According to the study, TCR beta libraries were built with iRepertoire HTBI primers and CDR3-region Arm-PCR. Original analysis: Identification across samples found about 65 TRBV and 12 to 15 TRBJ segments. TCRdb itself ran the multiplex PCR reads through MiXCR, one entry per CDR3 protein. The V and J calls were determined by TCRdb, not by the authors. The data hold roughly 360,000 distinct CDR3 sequences, with roughly 10% observed a single time. This record belongs to a study of regulatory T cells in long-lasting Graves disease. Study-level points and caveats: Favored gene segments in persistent disease were TRBV28, TRBJ1-2 and TRBJ2-5.

The time point is: newly diagnosed GD, antithyroid drugs for less than 3 months. Extracted RNA from PBMCs served as the source of the TCR library. V lost 6 bases to trimming and J lost 5 bases, with 16 bases between them. Germline CDR1 and CDR2: SGHVS and FQNEAQ. The CDR3 has 15 amino acids. The sample was also linked to a second study, of T cells in Graves' hyperthyroidism and ophthalmopathy. That work states: Graves' hyperthyroidism was deemed stable absent ophthalmopathy progression within 18 months. Patients aged 18 to 65 had newly diagnosed hyperthyroidism that had lasted under 2 months.

Sequenced here: peripheral blood mononuclear cells (PBMCs), sampled at new diagnosis, from a patient treated with antithyroid drugs. This clonotype was sampled from a woman in her late teens or twenties with Graves disease. J is TRBJ2-2 and V is TRBV7-8; D is possibly TRBD2 (5 bases). CDR3 nucleotides: TGTGCCAGCAGGCTGCATGGGAGTCCTACCGGGGAGCTGTTTTTT. Translating it yields CASRLHGSPTGELFF.